This passage covers 2 T cell receptor beta chains from one sample sequenced in a study of cytomegalovirus exposure and HLA in healthy donors. This PCR relied on a set of 60 Vbeta primers and 13 Jbeta primers. The repertoire was sequenced with immunoSEQ multiplex PCR; TCRdb's copy has only in-frame clones and lacks some. The sample has roughly 100,000 clones, around 60% seen once. Material for sequencing was PBMCs. These TCRs come from a human donor in good health.

The chain has TRBV18 and TRBJ2-7; TRBD2 aligns across 7 bases. The J segment lost 7 bases and the V segment lost 0 bases, leaving 9 bases of the junction unmatched. The CDR3 is 15 residues long. The V gene's germline CDR1 is KGHSH and CDR2 LQKENI. CDR3 protein: CASSPPGGGSGEQYF. In DNA form, the CDR3 reads TGTGCCAGCTCACCACCGGGGGGGGGAAGTGGAGAGCAGTACTTC.

This clone was picked up a small number of times. The chain uses TRBV5-6 and TRBJ2-7; D unclear. CDR1 is SGHDT and CDR2 is YYEEEE in the germline V gene. The CDR3 sequence is 16 residues long. Trimming removed 2 bases from V and 0 bases from J, with 15 bases in between. CDR3 region: CASSLSPVGSSYEQYF. The CDR3 coding sequence is TGTGCCAGCAGCTTATCCCCGGTGGGCAGCTCCTACGAGCAGTACTTC.